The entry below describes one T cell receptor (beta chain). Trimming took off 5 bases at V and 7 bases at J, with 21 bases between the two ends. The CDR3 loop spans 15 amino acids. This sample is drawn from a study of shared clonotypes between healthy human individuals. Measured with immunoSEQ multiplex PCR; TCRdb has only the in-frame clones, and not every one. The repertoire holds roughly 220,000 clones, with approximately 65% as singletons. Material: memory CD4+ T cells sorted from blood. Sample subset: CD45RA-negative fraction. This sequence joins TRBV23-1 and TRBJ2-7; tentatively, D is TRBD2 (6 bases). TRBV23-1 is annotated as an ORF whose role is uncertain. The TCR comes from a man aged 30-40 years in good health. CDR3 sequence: CASSTFWGLLGEQYF. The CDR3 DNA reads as TGCGCCAGCAGTACTTTTTGGGGACTGTTAGGGGAGCAGTACTTC.